This entry features one T cell receptor (beta chain) sequence. Its antigen specificity is not known. Base qualities are not provided; no much larger clone lies one nucleotide away. This sample is part of a study of post-analysis software for immune sequencing data (dated by TCRdb to between 2014 and 2017). Background on the whole study: Relapsing-remitting, secondary progressive and progressive-relapsing multiple sclerosis were recorded as disease courses, and subtype annotation was lacking for some patients. A subset of samples was prepared in parallel using single-end sample barcoding, then pooled and co-amplified after Illumina adapter ligation. The patient repertoires were set against about 12 previously published healthy control repertoires from donors whose ages ranged from roughly 6 to 26 years.

General findings and caveats noted by the study authors: Direct clustering with F measure showed strong co-clustering of samples prepared in the same batch, prompting a batch-effect correction. The control group was slightly older than the multiple sclerosis patient group. Multiple sclerosis patients had significantly lower normalized Chao1 diversity than controls, a result that suggests substantial peripheral T-cell clonal expansion. Several TRBV segments, including TRBV5-6, TRBV5-1 and TRBV20-1, were significantly more frequent in patients than controls.

From the cysteine up to the phenylalanine, the CDR3 has a length of 15 residues. The retained sequence is limited to the CDR3, 45 bases, with the frame set at the first base. Based on the germline V gene, the CDR1 and CDR2 sequences are SGHVS and FQNEAQ. The germline ends are 11 bases apart after V is trimmed by 1 base and J by 3 bases. Receptor amplification or capture employed PCR. TCRdb records Illumina HiSeq 2500 as the sequencer. To reduce PCR and sequencing biases, unique molecular identifiers were built into the TCR beta cDNA libraries. Every 1 to 10 million input T cells yielded approximately 500,000 cDNA molecules, meaning each molecule approximated one T cell. The patient libraries were prepared and sequenced using the same protocol as the earlier healthy control dataset. Within a given batch, samples were prepared together, multiplexed and sequenced on the same HiSeq lane. Turning to the authors' computational methods: MIGEC handled the raw barcoded reads, throwing out single-read molecular identifier groups before consensus assembly and CDR3 extraction. VDJtools was used for post-analysis of the clonotype tables, and diversity was normalized by down-sampling every dataset to the size of the smallest sample. Repertoire overlap clustering matched CDR3 amino acid but not nucleotide sequences to correct batch-related cross-sample contamination. TCRdb handled the public reads itself, with Q25 trimming in fastp and clone calling in MiXCR, and kept productive beta chains. For every CDR3 protein sequence, its rows merge into one entry that carries the most common genes and DNA. The authors' filters were not applied to this entry. The sample has 750,000 to 900,000 distinct CDR3 sequences on record, roughly 50% of them singletons. Roughly 5.2% of the sample comes from the top ten.

To demonstrate the VDJtools post-analysis software, TCR beta repertoires were profiled from the peripheral blood of roughly 14 young patients with multiple sclerosis. The multiple sclerosis patients were children and adolescents ranging in age from roughly 6 to 16 years. The sample taken for sequencing was blood. The chain is encoded by TRBV7-8 joined to TRBJ2-3, and perhaps TRBD2 as D gene, on 5 matching bases. The source of this sequence is a girl between 10 and 17 years old with multiple sclerosis. The sequenced DNA: TGTGCCAGCAGCTTAGACTTCCGGGGAACAGATACGCAGTATTTT. Protein translation: CASSLDFRGTDTQYF.